The 25 T cell receptor beta chains listed next were all sequenced from one sample in a study of shared clonotypes between healthy human individuals. TCRdb's table, derived via immunoSEQ multiplex PCR, lists solely in-frame clones and lacks some. The data hold approximately 2.5 million clones, with around 94% observed a single time. The specimen was naive CD4+ T cells sorted from blood. The subset was: CD45RA+ positively selected. All receptors derive from a man aged 18 to 30 in good health.

This clone was recorded once. V usage is TRBV27 and J usage is TRBJ1-2, with 8 bases identical to TRBD1. The CDR3 sequence is 13 residues long. V lost 5 bases to trimming and J lost 7 bases; unmatched junction nucleotides: 6. Germline V lookup: CDR1 MNHEY, CDR2 SMNVEV (reference sequence). The DNA of the CDR3 is TGTGCCAGCAGTCCTAACAGGGGGGGTGGCTACACCTTC. The encoded protein is CASSPNRGGGYTF.

This CDR3 reads CASSLAERTEAFF. The CDR3 DNA sequence: TGTGCCAGCAGCTTAGCGGAGAGGACTGAAGCTTTCTTT. The V gene is TRBV7-2, the J gene TRBJ1-1; D is unresolved. Trimming removed 0 bases at V and 5 bases at J, with 7 bases between. The CDR3 contains 13 residues. Per the germline V gene, CDR1 is SGHTA and CDR2 is FQGNSA.

Only one count was recorded for this clone. The chain has TRBV7-9 and TRBJ2-2; 12 bases agree with TRBD2. V was clipped by 6 bases and J by 1 base; unmatched bases: 3. The CDR3 totals 16 residues. Germline lookup yields CDR1 SEHNR and CDR2 FQNEAQ (reference sequence). CDR3 in DNA: TGTGCCAGCAGTTGGGGACTAGCGGGGAACACCGGGGAGCTGTTTTTT. Amino acid sequence: CASSWGLAGNTGELFF.

This clone came up once. V gene TRBV11-2 combines with J gene TRBJ2-3; the match to TRBD2 covers 9 bases. Germline-derived CDR1 and CDR2 are SGHAT and FQNNGV. Unmatched junction bases numbered 9, after V lost 0 bases and J lost 5 bases. This CDR3 contains 17 residues. Here the CDR3 reads CASSLDGREGLLDTQYF. CDR3 bases: TGTGCCAGCAGCTTAGATGGGCGGGAGGGCCTCTTAGATACGCAGTATTTT.

The chain combines TRBV7-9 with TRBJ1-2; tentatively, D is TRBD1 (5 bases). CDR1 is SEHNR, CDR2 FQNEAQ, per germline (reference sequence). There are 15 residues in the CDR3. Trimming left V 1 base short and J 4 bases short, with 13 bases between. CDR3: CASSLDPGATYGYTF. CDR3 bases: TGTGCCAGCAGCTTAGATCCCGGGGCCACCTATGGCTACACCTTC.

This rearrangement joins TRBV5-1 to TRBJ1-6; 10 bases fit TRBD1. CDR1 is SGHRS, CDR2 YFSETQ, per germline. J gave up 8 bases and V 1 base, and 15 bases lay outside the gene matches. The CDR3 has 19 residues. CDR3 nucleotides: TGCGCCAGCAGCTTGAGACCGATTAGGGACAGGGGCTACCATTCACCCCTCCACTTT. It translates to CASSLRPIRDRGYHSPLHF.

The chain has TRBV30 and TRBJ1-6, with D perhaps matching TRBD1 (5 bases). The length of the CDR3 is 14 residues. Germline loops: CDR1 GTSNPN, CDR2 SVGIG (reference sequence). V lost 0 bases and J 7 bases, leaving 10 bases between the germline ends. The chain's CDR3 is CAWSVQAQNSPLHF. The CDR3 DNA sequence: TGTGCCTGGAGTGTACAGGCCCAAAATTCACCCCTCCACTTT. The full variable domain, rest sourced from reference TRBV30 and TRBJ1-6, is SQTIHQWPATLVQPVGSPLSLECTVEGTSNPNLYWYRQAAGRGLQLLFYSVGIGQISSEVPQNLSASRPQDRQFILSSKKLLLSDSGFYLCAWSVQAQNSPLHFGNGTRLTVT.

The chain joins TRBV30 to TRBJ2-4; D is unresolved. Germline V gene data show CDR1 as GTSNPN and CDR2 as SVGIG (reference sequence). The germline V and J ends were trimmed by 5 bases and 2 bases, with 10 bases remaining between them. This CDR3 contains 13 residues. CDR3 bases: TGTGCCTGGGCCTCGGGTTCCAAAAACATTCAGTACTTC. Protein sequence: CAWASGSKNIQYF.

The chain employs TRBV4-1 and TRBJ1-6; 7 bases align to TRBD1. Germline lookup yields CDR1 MGHRA and CDR2 YSYEKL. CDR3 length equals 17 residues. J was trimmed by 7 bases and V by 0 bases; bases with no gene match: 9. DNA for the CDR3: TGCGCCAGCAGCCAAGAAGGACAGGCCCATCCGAATTCACCCCTCCACTTT. This sequence encodes CASSQEGQAHPNSPLHF.

As concerns this clone: Distinct nucleotide sequences in the sample also encode this CDR3. The J gene is TRBJ2-3, the V gene TRBV2, with D hard to call. The CDR3 is 13 amino acids. V lost 7 bases, J lost 1 base, and 9 bases lay in between. Germline CDR1 SNHLY, CDR2 FYNNEI. The DNA of the CDR3 is TGTGCCAGCACACGAACCCGCACAGATACGCAGTATTTT. Amino acids: CASTRTRTDTQYF.

This clone is a singleton in its sample. CDR3 coding DNA: TGCGCCAGCAGCTTGACCGGGACCCAAGGAGATACGCAGTATTTT. This encodes CASSLTGTQGDTQYF. The chain recombines TRBV5-1 with TRBJ2-3; D may correspond to TRBD1 or TRBD2 (5 bases each). The CDR3 is 15 amino acids. Germline loops: CDR1 SGHRS, CDR2 YFSETQ. V was pared by 1 base and J by 5 bases, with 14 bases between.

V and J are TRBV2 and TRBJ2-7; D may correspond to TRBD1 or TRBD2 (5 bases each). The V end was cut by 8 bases, the J end by 13 bases, with 21 bases between. CDR3 length equals 12 residues. Germline assignment: CDR1 SNHLY and CDR2 FYNNEI. DNA for the CDR3: TGTGCCAGCCTACAGCCGGGGACCGAGGGATACTTC. It yields the protein CASLQPGTEGYF. Combining the CDR3 with reference TRBV2 and TRBJ2-7 gives the whole variable domain EPEVTQTPSHQVTQMGQEVILRCVPISNHLYFYWYRQILGQKVEFLVSFYNNEISEKSEIFDDQFSVERPDGSNFTLKIRSTKLEDSAMYFCASLQPGTEGYFGPGTRLTVT.

As to this clone: Other DNA sequences from this sample encode an identical CDR3 as well. V is TRBV5-4 and J is TRBJ1-2; D may be TRBD1 (5 bases). CDR3 size: 14 residues. Trimming removed 0 bases from V and 1 base from J, with 7 bases in between. The germline V gene has CDR1 SGHNT and CDR2 YYREEE (reference sequence). This chain's CDR3 is CASSLVGRNYGYTF. CDR3 nucleotides: TGTGCCAGCAGCTTGGTGGGGCGTAACTATGGCTACACCTTC. The full variable domain, with the rest looked up from reference TRBV5-4 and TRBJ1-2, is ETGVTQSPTHLIKTRGQQVTLRCSSQSGHNTVSWYQQALGQGPQFIFQYYREEENGRGNFPPRFSGLQFPNYSSELNVNALELDDSALYLCASSLVGRNYGYTFGSGTRLTVV.

The chain combines TRBV7-2 with TRBJ2-1; 9 nucleotides align to TRBD2. CDR3 length: 17 residues. Germline assignment: CDR1 SGHTA and CDR2 FQGNSA. The V segment lost 3 bases and the J segment 5 bases; nucleotides outside the gene matches: 11. This CDR3 is CASSLGLAIGMDNEQFF. CDR3 nucleotides: TGTGCCAGCAGCTTGGGACTAGCAATTGGAATGGACAATGAGCAGTTCTTC.

This clone has more than one count but fewer than ten. This chain joins TRBV9 and TRBJ2-7; D is undetermined. This CDR3 has 14 amino acids. V was cut by 1 base and J by 4 bases, with 12 bases left in between. CDR1 is SGDLS and CDR2 is YYNGEE in the germline V gene. CDR3 DNA: TGTGCCAGCAGCGTATCCACTGTTGGTTACGAGCAGTACTTC. Translating it yields CASSVSTVGYEQYF.

As for this clone: The sample holds other DNA sequences that translate to the same CDR3. The CDR3 spells CASSLLAGGSTDTQYF. The CDR3 DNA is TGCGCCAGCAGCTTGTTAGCGGGGGGTAGCACAGATACGCAGTATTTT. The genes are TRBV5-1 and TRBJ2-3, with 10 bases aligning to TRBD2. This CDR3 has 16 amino acids. The ends lost 1 base at V and 0 bases at J; junction bases unmatched: 2. Per the germline V gene, CDR1 is SGHRS and CDR2 is YFSETQ.

The chain is built from TRBV28 and TRBJ2-1; D unclear. Deletions cut 3 bases from V and 2 bases from J, with 2 bases between. This CDR3 contains 12 residues. Germline V gene data show CDR1 as MDHEN and CDR2 as SYDVKM. CDR3 amino acids: CASSFTYNEQFF. The CDR3 DNA reads TGTGCCAGCAGTTTTACCTACAATGAGCAGTTCTTC. The variable domain in full, completed from reference TRBV28 and TRBJ2-1, reads DVKVTQSSRYLVKRTGEKVFLECVQDMDHENMFWYRQDPGLGLRLIYFSYDVKMKEKGDIPEGYSVSREKKERFSLILESASTNQTSMYLCASSFTYNEQFFGPGTRLTVL.

The V call is TRBV6-6, the J call TRBJ1-4; no firm D call. The CDR3 spans 14 residues. V was shortened by 0 bases and J by 3 bases, with 5 bases between the two germline ends. Germline CDR1 is MNHNY and CDR2 is SVGAGI (reference sequence). This CDR3 is CASSYSVANEKLFF. CDR3 bases: TGTGCCAGCAGTTACTCGGTGGCTAATGAAAAACTGTTTTTT.

The chain employs TRBV18 and TRBJ2-1; TRBD2 might be the D (7 bases). Germline V CDR1 and CDR2: KGHSH, LQKENI. The CDR3 runs 17 residues. The V end lost 4 bases, the J end lost 7 bases, and 23 bases lay between the germline ends. The CDR3 spells CASSLQTAGAGTNEQFF. CDR3 nucleotides: TGTGCCAGCTCACTTCAAACGGCGGGGGCAGGGACGAATGAGCAGTTCTTC.

Details on this clone: Distinct nucleotide sequences in the sample also encode this CDR3. The chain recombines TRBV7-2 with TRBJ2-2, with TRBD1 identical over 9 bases. The CDR3 runs 16 residues. The V gene end was trimmed by 1 base and the J gene end by 0 bases; junction bases not matched to a gene: 0. CDR1 SGHTA and CDR2 FQGNSA come from the germline V gene. Here the CDR3 DNA reads TGTGCCAGCAGCTTAGGGACAGGGGCGAACACCGGGGAGCTGTTTTTT. It encodes CASSLGTGANTGELFF.

The CDR3 sequence is CASSHGTGKNYGYTF. The CDR3 coding sequence is TGTGCCAGCAGCCACGGGACAGGAAAAAACTATGGCTACACCTTC. The J gene is TRBJ1-2, the V gene TRBV5-4; 8 positions match TRBD1. The germline V gene encodes CDR1 SGHNT and CDR2 YYREEE (reference sequence). V gave up 4 bases and J gave up 2 bases; unmatched junction bases: 7. This CDR3 region has 15 residues. Together with reference TRBV5-4 and TRBJ1-2, the CDR3 gives the full variable domain: ETGVTQSPTHLIKTRGQQVTLRCSSQSGHNTVSWYQQALGQGPQFIFQYYREEENGRGNFPPRFSGLQFPNYSSELNVNALELDDSALYLCASSHGTGKNYGYTFGSGTRLTVV.

The chain recombines TRBV7-2 with TRBJ2-7; TRBD1 matches 11 bases. This CDR3 has 15 amino acids. Germline values: CDR1 SGHTA, CDR2 FQGNSA. The J segment lost 5 bases and the V segment lost 5 bases, leaving 8 bases of the junction unmatched. The DNA for the CDR3 is TGTGCCAGCAGCCTAAACGGACAGGGGGCAGACGAGCAGTACTTC. It translates to CASSLNGQGADEQYF.

The chain has TRBV18 and TRBJ2-6; D unclear. V was cut by 0 bases and J by 2 bases, with 5 bases left in between. Germline CDR1 KGHSH, CDR2 LQKENI. The CDR3 is 15 residues long. The CDR3 region has the DNA TGTGCCAGCTCACCACCGTCGACTGGGGCCAACGTCCTGACTTTC. Encoded protein: CASSPPSTGANVLTF.

This clone was seen just once. The rearrangement uses TRBV18 and TRBJ2-7; no reliable D call. The CDR3 totals 15 residues. V was cut by 6 bases and J by 7 bases, with 22 bases left in between. CDR1 and CDR2 (germline): KGHSH, LQKENI. DNA of the CDR3: TGTGCCAGCTCCACAAGCGCAGGCCCCGCCTCGGAGCAGTACTTC. Translated, it gives CASSTSAGPASEQYF.

This clone has just one count. The J gene is TRBJ2-6, the V gene TRBV7-9, with D possibly matching TRBD1 (5 bases). Germline lookup yields CDR1 SEHNR and CDR2 FQNEAQ (reference sequence). CDR3 length equals 17 residues. V was cut by 4 bases and J by 0 bases, with 13 bases left in between. CDR3 nucleotides: TGTGCCAGCAGCTCGGTGGGGCACAGCTCTGGGGCCAACGTCCTGACTTTC. Encoded protein: CASSSVGHSSGANVLTF.